The source of this T cell receptor beta chain is a study of shared clonotypes between healthy human individuals. Broader study findings: Estimated richness was generally greater in naive than memory subsets. Relative to their counterparts shared across all four donors, non-shared clonotypes exhibited diminished generation probabilities.

The table came from immunoSEQ multiplex PCR; TCRdb's copy has only in-frame clones and leaves some out. Here the sample spans millions of clones, 85% to 95% being singletons. The CDR3 runs 14 residues. Trimming pared 5 bases from V and 2 bases from J, leaving 13 bases between. Germline CDR1 SGHNT, CDR2 YENEEA. About this clone itself: The antigen is not known.

Sequences were obtained from naive CD4+ T cells sorted from blood. Subset reported: CD45RA+ positively selected. This TCR was sampled from a man aged 18 to 30 in good health. The chain uses TRBV11-3 and TRBJ2-7; D is uncertain. The CDR3 DNA follows: TGTGCCAGCAGCCGACGTTCAGTTACCTACGAGCAGTACTTC. As protein: CASSRRSVTYEQYF.